The 29 T cell receptor beta chains below come from one sample, sequenced in a study of T-cell reconstitution after alpha-beta-depleted transplantation in children. Molecular barcoding with unique molecular identifiers was used for the TCRbeta library. From the PCR reads, TCRdb called clonotypes with MiXCR, one entry per CDR3 protein. Among about 870,000 distinct CDR3 sequences listed, about 15% were seen once. Material: PBMCs, mostly from graft donor cells, obtained 360 days after TCRalphabeta/CD19-depleted stem cell transplant. The receptors shown here come from a male patient younger than 18 who had a stem cell transplant for acute lymphoblastic leukemia, so the T cells may come from the graft donor.

In this sample, this clonotype turned up a few times. J is TRBJ2-7 and V is TRBV5-1; TRBD2 might be the D (7 bases). This CDR3 spans 17 amino acids. CDR1 is SGHRS, CDR2 YFSETQ, per germline. Trimming removed 0 bases from V and 0 bases from J, with 16 bases in between. The DNA of the CDR3 is TGCGCCAGCAGCTTGGGCGGGCTAGCGGACAGCTCCTACGAGCAGTACTTC. Protein product: CASSLGGLADSSYEQYF. Complete variable domain (other parts from reference TRBV5-1 and TRBJ2-7): KAGVTQTPRYLIKTRGQQVTLSCSPISGHRSVSWYQQTPGQGLQFLFEYFSETQRNKGNFPGRFSGRQFSNSRSEMNVSTLELGDSALYLCASSLGGLADSSYEQYFGPGTRLTVT.

The rearrangement joins TRBV15 to TRBJ2-1; 16 bases align to TRBD2. The CDR3 loop spans 20 amino acids. CDR1 LNHNV and CDR2 YYDKDF come from the germline V gene (reference sequence). V shed 0 bases, J shed 9 bases, and the junction held 14 bases outside the gene matches. The CDR3 sequence is CATSRDLGTSGRAWFREQFF. CDR3 in DNA: TGTGCCACCAGCAGAGATCTGGGGACTAGCGGGAGGGCCTGGTTTCGTGAGCAGTTCTTC.

This clonotype has a count of ten or more. The rearrangement links TRBV2 to TRBJ2-1, with TRBD1 matching over 10 bases. V shed 5 bases, J shed 7 bases, and the junction held 8 bases outside the gene matches. Germline V gene lookup returns CDR1 SNHLY and CDR2 FYNNEI. This CDR3 comprises 15 residues. The CDR3 coding sequence is TGTGCCAGCAGTCCTGACAGGGGGCGCATGAATGAGCAGTTCTTC. This gives the protein CASSPDRGRMNEQFF.

This clonotype appeared many times. The V and J genes are TRBV11-2 and TRBJ2-2; no clear D gene. The CDR3 is 15 amino acids. The V end lost 1 base, the J end lost 5 bases, and 11 bases lay between the germline ends. Germline CDR1 reads SGHAT; CDR2 reads FQNNGV. In DNA form, the CDR3 reads TGTGCCAGCAGCTTAGGTTTCAAGGGAACCGGGGAGCTGTTTTTT. The encoded protein is CASSLGFKGTGELFF.

The V and J genes are TRBV7-9 and TRBJ1-5; a weak D match, TRBD1 (5 bases). V dropped 5 bases and J dropped 4 bases, with 15 bases sitting between them. The CDR3 loop spans 15 amino acids. Germline CDR1 is SEHNR and CDR2 is FQNEAQ (reference sequence). The CDR3 coding sequence is TGTGCCAGCAGCCCAGTGGGGCTGGAAAATCAGCCCCAGCATTTT. This encodes CASSPVGLENQPQHF. The whole variable domain, filled in from reference TRBV7-9 and TRBJ1-5, reads DTGVSQNPRHKITKRGQNVTFRCDPISEHNRLYWYRQTLGQGPEFLTYFQNEAQLEKSRLLSDRFSAERPKGSFSTLEIQRTEQGDSAMYLCASSPVGLENQPQHFGDGTRLSIL.

This clonotype appeared a few times. The CDR3 sequence is CSAPEAATGKNEQFF. The CDR3 DNA reads as TGCAGTGCCCCCGAGGCCGCCACAGGGAAGAATGAGCAGTTCTTC. The chain combines TRBV20-1 with TRBJ2-1, with TRBD1 as a possible D gene (6 bases). The V end lost 6 bases, the J end lost 7 bases, and 22 bases lay between the germline ends. This CDR3 contains 15 residues. Germline loops: CDR1 DFQATT, CDR2 SNEGSKA (reference sequence).

This rearrangement joins TRBV5-1 to TRBJ2-7, with 8 bases fitting TRBD1. The CDR3 loop spans 15 amino acids. Germline lookup yields CDR1 SGHRS and CDR2 YFSETQ. V dropped 4 bases and J dropped 2; count of bases not matched to a gene: 8. The CDR3 region has the DNA TGCGCCAGCAGCGGGACAGGTCGTCTAGCCTACGAGCAGTACTTC. Amino acids: CASSGTGRLAYEQYF. The whole variable domain, remainder taken from reference TRBV5-1 and TRBJ2-7, is KAGVTQTPRYLIKTRGQQVTLSCSPISGHRSVSWYQQTPGQGLQFLFEYFSETQRNKGNFPGRFSGRQFSNSRSEMNVSTLELGDSALYLCASSGTGRLAYEQYFGPGTRLTVT.

The chain uses TRBV2 and TRBJ2-3; D possibly corresponds to TRBD1 (5 bases). V lost 3 bases, J lost 6 bases, and 16 bases lay in between. Germline values: CDR1 SNHLY, CDR2 FYNNEI. There are 15 residues in the CDR3. The CDR3 protein is CASSEAGPYLDTQYF. For the CDR3, the DNA is TGTGCCAGCAGTGAGGCAGGGCCGTATTTGGATACGCAGTATTTT.

This clonotype was seen a few times. This chain links TRBV5-1 with TRBJ2-5, with no clear D. Germline CDR1 is SGHRS and CDR2 is YFSETQ. V was shortened by 5 bases and J by 5 bases, with 10 bases between the two germline ends. CDR3 length: 12 amino acids. The chain's CDR3 is CASRGDWETQYF. CDR3 nucleotides: TGCGCCAGCAGAGGTGATTGGGAGACCCAGTACTTC.

The chain carries TRBV20-1 and TRBJ2-7; weak D call: TRBD2 (6 bases). The V end was cut by 0 bases, the J end by 2 bases, with 17 bases between. The CDR3 runs to 16 residues. Looked up from germline, CDR1 is DFQATT and CDR2 is SNEGSKA (reference sequence). CDR3 sequence reads: CSARDLPPGGTYEQYF. CDR3 nucleotides: TGCAGTGCTAGAGATCTACCCCCTGGCGGGACCTACGAGCAGTACTTC.

This clonotype was seen more than once but under ten times. The chain has TRBV7-6 and TRBJ2-7; 14 nucleotides line up with TRBD2. The CDR3 spans 16 residues. J lost 0 bases, V lost 6 bases, and 4 bases had no gene match. CDR1 SGHVS and CDR2 FNYEAQ come from the germline V gene. CDR3 sequence (DNA): TGTGCCAGCAGTGATGGGACTAGCGGGAGCTCCTACGAGCAGTACTTC. This encodes CASSDGTSGSSYEQYF.

The CDR3 region has the DNA TGTGCCATCAGTGGCCGGTCCGATACGCAGTATTTT. It encodes CAISGRSDTQYF. The chain joins TRBV10-3 to TRBJ2-3; D call uncertain. Trimming took off 4 bases at V and 6 bases at J, with 8 bases between the two ends. The CDR3 extends over 12 amino acids. Germline V CDR1 and CDR2: ENHRY, SYGVKD.

V is TRBV5-1 and J is TRBJ2-1, with 8 positions matching TRBD2. Germline trimming cut 4 bases from V and 0 bases from J; bases unmatched to any gene: 3. Germline lookup yields CDR1 SGHRS and CDR2 YFSETQ. The CDR3 is 15 amino acids. CDR3 DNA sequence: TGCGCCAGCAGCGGGGGGACTAGCTCCTACAATGAGCAGTTCTTC. Translating it yields CASSGGTSSYNEQFF.

The chain carries TRBV11-2 and TRBJ2-7, with unresolved D. Trimming took off 3 bases at V and 2 bases at J, with 11 bases between the two ends. CDR3 length: 14 amino acids. Germline V gives CDR1 SGHAT, CDR2 FQNNGV. For the CDR3, the DNA is TGTGCCAGCAGCTTTCCCCCAGGTCCCTACGAGCAGTACTTC. This gives the protein CASSFPPGPYEQYF. Complete variable domain (other parts from reference TRBV11-2 and TRBJ2-7): EAGVAQSPRYKIIEKRQSVAFWCNPISGHATLYWYQQILGQGPKLLIQFQNNGVVDDSQLPKDRFSAERLKGVDSTLKIQPAKLEDSAVYLCASSFPPGPYEQYFGPGTRLTVT.

This clonotype was detected only a few times. The V and J genes are TRBV9 and TRBJ2-7; possible D gene TRBD1, 6 bases. Germline V CDR1 and CDR2: SGDLS, YYNGEE. CDR3 length: 14 residues. V lost 0 bases to trimming and J lost 7 bases, with 14 bases between them. The CDR3 loop is CASSVAWTVQEQYF. The CDR3 region has the DNA TGTGCCAGCAGCGTAGCTTGGACAGTGCAAGAGCAGTACTTC.

This chain links TRBV18 with TRBJ2-7, with 13 bases aligning to TRBD2. CDR1 KGHSH and CDR2 LQKENI come from the germline V gene. The CDR3 totals 14 residues. The V gene end was trimmed by 6 bases and the J gene end by 9 bases; junction bases not matched to a gene: 8. CDR3 DNA: TGTGCCAGCTCCCCTGGACTAGCGGGAGCGGTGCAGTACTTC. This translates into CASSPGLAGAVQYF.

V usage is TRBV2 and J usage is TRBJ2-7; either TRBD1 or TRBD2 may fit D (5 bases each). V lost 4 bases and J lost 4, with 26 bases in between. Germline CDR1 reads SNHLY; CDR2 reads FYNNEI. The CDR3 spans 18 residues. DNA for the CDR3: TGTGCCAGCAGTGGTAAGGGGAGTAGAAGGAGAGGGGCTTACGAGCAGTACTTC. Protein product: CASSGKGSRRRGAYEQYF.

This clonotype occurred many times. The rearrangement joins TRBV10-3 to TRBJ1-1; D is possibly TRBD1 (6 bases). V shed 2 bases and J shed 10 bases, with 11 bases lying between them. The germline gives CDR1 ENHRY, CDR2 SYGVKD. This CDR3 contains 12 residues. The CDR3 DNA follows: TGTGCCATCAGTGAGGCCCAGGGGAGAGCTTTCTTT. Amino acids: CAISEAQGRAFF.

The rearrangement links TRBV7-3 to TRBJ2-3; 9 bases agree with TRBD2. Germline CDR1 is SGHTA and CDR2 is FQGTGA. The CDR3 is 17 amino acids. J gave up 2 bases and V 5 bases, and 11 bases lay outside the gene matches. The DNA of the CDR3 is TGTGCCAGCAGCCAAACCGTAGCGGGAGTGAACACAGATACGCAGTATTTT. Protein: CASSQTVAGVNTDTQYF.

This clonotype was observed at least ten times. This chain uses TRBV6-5 with TRBJ2-7, with 7 bases that match TRBD2. CDR3 length: 15 residues. J lost 5 bases, V lost 2 bases, and 9 bases had no gene match. Per the germline V gene, CDR1 is MNHEY and CDR2 is SVGAGI. CDR3: CASSYGRSGVHEQYF. The CDR3 nucleotides read TGTGCCAGCAGTTACGGGCGGAGCGGGGTCCACGAGCAGTACTTC.

This sequence joins TRBV15 and TRBJ2-3, with unresolved D. The germline gives CDR1 LNHNV, CDR2 YYDKDF (reference sequence). With 8 bases removed from V and 0 bases from J, the gap between germline ends came to 15 bases. CDR3 size: 15 residues. The CDR3 DNA follows: TGTGCCACCGAAAAGGGTGCTTTAAGCACAGATACGCAGTATTTT. This codes for CATEKGALSTDTQYF.

This clonotype occurred a few times. CDR3: CASSPGQGAAGSYEQYF. CDR3 coding DNA: TGTGCCAGCTCACCGGGACAGGGGGCCGCAGGCTCCTACGAGCAGTACTTC. V and J are TRBV18 and TRBJ2-7; 12 bases are shared with TRBD1. With 3 bases clipped from V and 0 bases from J, the junction kept 6 bases outside the gene matches. This CDR3 comprises 17 residues. Germline CDR1 KGHSH, CDR2 LQKENI. The whole variable domain, filled in from reference TRBV18 and TRBJ2-7, reads NAGVMQNPRHLVRRRGQEARLRCSPMKGHSHVYWYRQLPEEGLKFMVYLQKENIIDESGMPKERFSAEFPKEGPSILRIQQVVRGDSAAYFCASSPGQGAAGSYEQYFGPGTRLTVT.

This clonotype was detected a few times. J is TRBJ2-1 and V is TRBV24-1, with 9 bases that match TRBD2. J was trimmed by 3 bases and V by 1 base; bases with no gene match: 18. Looked up from germline, CDR1 is KGHDR and CDR2 is SFDVKD. The CDR3 is made up of 21 amino acids. CDR3 residues: CATSDFPRRREGWVNYNEQFF. Written as DNA, the CDR3 is TGTGCCACCAGTGATTTCCCACGCAGGCGGGAGGGATGGGTAAACTACAATGAGCAGTTCTTC.

This clonotype turned up a few times. V gene TRBV11-3 combines with J gene TRBJ2-2, with D possibly being TRBD2 (6 bases). The CDR3 contains 14 residues. V dropped 5 bases and J dropped 6 bases, with 13 bases sitting between them. CDR1 and CDR2 from the germline V gene are SGHNT and YENEEA. CDR3 in amino acids: CASSLFPGAGELFF. CDR3 nucleotides: TGTGCCAGCAGCCTCTTCCCGGGGGCCGGGGAGCTGTTTTTT.

In its sample, this clonotype was seen a few times. The chain links TRBV12-3 or TRBV12-4 to TRBJ1-2, with no clear D. The length of the CDR3 is 10 residues. V was shortened by 5 bases and J by 5 bases, with 3 bases between the two germline ends. DNA for the CDR3: TGTGCCAGCAGTATGTATGGCTACACCTTC. It is translated as CASSMYGYTF.

The chain carries TRBV20-1 and TRBJ2-1; no firm D call. The CDR3 spans 15 residues. From germline, CDR1 is DFQATT and CDR2 SNEGSKA (reference sequence). V lost 0 bases and J 0 bases, leaving 9 bases between the germline ends. In nucleotides, the CDR3 is TGCAGTGCTAGAGATCCCGGCCCCTCCTACAATGAGCAGTTCTTC. This gives the protein CSARDPGPSYNEQFF.

The chain has TRBV12-3 or TRBV12-4 and TRBJ1-5; possible D gene TRBD1, 6 bases. The CDR3 loop spans 14 amino acids. Trimming pared 6 bases from V and 6 bases from J, leaving 15 bases between. This CDR3 is CASSSTGLVQPQHF. The CDR3 coding sequence is TGTGCCAGCAGCTCTACAGGGCTTGTTCAGCCCCAGCATTTT.

This clonotype came up a few times. This sequence joins TRBV7-3 and TRBJ2-5; 7 bases fit TRBD1. V shed 8 bases and J 2 bases; nucleotides not matched to a gene: 11. Germline V gives CDR1 SGHTA, CDR2 FQGTGA. The CDR3 runs 15 residues. This CDR3 reads CASARKGAGQETQYF. DNA for the CDR3: TGTGCCAGCGCGAGAAAGGGGGCAGGACAAGAGACCCAGTACTTC.

This clonotype was found a few times. The chain combines TRBV20-1 with TRBJ2-7; 7 positions agree with TRBD1. Germline V gives CDR1 DFQATT, CDR2 SNEGSKA (reference sequence). Trimming took 1 base from V and 2 from J; bases not matched to a gene: 8. This CDR3 is built from 15 residues. CDR3 DNA sequence: TGCAGTGCTAGAGGGCCGAGGGGGCGAACCTACGAGCAGTACTTC. Translating gives CSARGPRGRTYEQYF.